These T cell receptor beta chains were read from a single sample in a study of cytotoxic CD8 clonotypes in ibrutinib-treated CLL. The table came from immunoSEQ multiplex PCR; TCRdb's copy has only in-frame clones and leaves some out. The sample records about 8,600 clones, less than 75% being singletons. This sample comprised PBMCs, obtained before ibrutinib treatment. The receptors derive from a human donor with chronic lymphocytic leukemia. The CDR3 runs from the conserved cysteine through the conserved F or W. The D gene is left open where the match is weak.

J,D,V,CDR3
TRBJ1-5,.,TRBV4-1,CASSQDPSGPYSNQPQHF
TRBJ2-2,.,TRBV5-8,CASSLDGGELFF
TRBJ2-1,TRBD2,TRBV28,CASSLLVGGYNEQFF
TRBJ1-2,.,TRBV15,CATRPSWGDANYGYTF
TRBJ2-5,.,TRBV6-4,CASSDSLGLKLETQYF
TRBJ1-4,.,TRBV9,CASSGPRDEKLFF
TRBJ1-1,.,TRBV21-1,CASSRLLATIRTEAFF
TRBJ1-5,.,TRBV6-6,CASSLEGGNQPQHF
TRBJ2-1,.,TRBV5-4,CASSLATIYNEQFF
TRBJ2-1,.,TRBV11-2,CASSLSLGNEQFF
TRBJ1-5,TRBD1,TRBV4-2,CASSQQPQGQSNQPQHF
TRBJ2-2,.,TRBV5-5,CASSFLHRNTGELFF
TRBJ2-5,.,TRBV15,CATSRGAQETQYF
TRBJ2-3,.,TRBV14,CASSQEITDTQYF
TRBJ2-5,TRBD2,TRBV5-8,CASSATGGRQETQYF
TRBJ1-1,.,TRBV25-1,CASSESRKITEAFF
TRBJ1-4,TRBD1,TRBV18,CASSPFGDRNEKLFF
TRBJ1-3,TRBD1,TRBV2,CASSQQGASYGNTIYF
TRBJ2-3,.,TRBV2,CASQGWDTDTQYF
TRBJ2-5,TRBD1,TRBV5-4,CASSRTGEETQYF
TRBJ2-5,.,TRBV29-1,CSVDSLDPRQQETQYF
TRBJ1-1,.,TRBV5-4,CASSTDVDTEAFF
TRBJ1-1,.,TRBV19,CASSPWTPLTEAFF
TRBJ1-1,.,TRBV18,CASSPSRGGNGAFF
TRBJ2-2,.,TRBV2,CASSSRGAGELFF
TRBJ2-1,.,TRBV4-1,CASSRDPGGGGYREQFF
TRBJ1-1,TRBD1,TRBV7-2,CASSPHLDRATEAFF
TRBJ1-5,.,TRBV27,CASSLWGSNQPQHF
TRBJ1-2,.,TRBV27,CASSPLGSNYGYTF
TRBJ1-6,.,TRBV6-6,CASSGRDNSPLHF
TRBJ2-1,TRBD2,TRBV7-2,CASSSLAGGYNEQFF
TRBJ2-7,TRBD2,TRBV9,CASSRMAGGLYEQYF
TRBJ1-3,.,TRBV7-8,CASSREGRLFAGNTIYF
TRBJ1-4,.,TRBV5-1,CASSPRPGSAEKLFF
TRBJ2-5,.,TRBV5-1,CASSIQETQYF
TRBJ2-1,.,TRBV2,CASILSLGYRTGEQFF
TRBJ2-1,.,TRBV6-6,CASSPSGEQFF
TRBJ2-5,.,TRBV6-1,CASRDTVETQYF
TRBJ2-2,.,TRBV5-8,CASSLERGGELFF
TRBJ2-7,.,TRBV29-1,CSVERYGTSYEQYF
TRBJ2-7,.,TRBV5-6,CASSLPLASSTYSYEQYF